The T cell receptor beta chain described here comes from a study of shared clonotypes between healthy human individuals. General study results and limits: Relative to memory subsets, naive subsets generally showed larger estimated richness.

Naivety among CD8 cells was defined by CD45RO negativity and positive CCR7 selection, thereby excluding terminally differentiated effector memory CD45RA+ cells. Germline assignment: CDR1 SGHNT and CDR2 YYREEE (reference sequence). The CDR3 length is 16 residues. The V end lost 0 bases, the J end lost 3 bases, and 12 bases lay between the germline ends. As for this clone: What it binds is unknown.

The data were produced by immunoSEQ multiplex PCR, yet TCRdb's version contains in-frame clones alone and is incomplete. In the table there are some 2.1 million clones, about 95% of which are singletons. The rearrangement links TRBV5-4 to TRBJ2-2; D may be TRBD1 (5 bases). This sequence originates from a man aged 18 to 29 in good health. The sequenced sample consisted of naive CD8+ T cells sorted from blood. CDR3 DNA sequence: TGTGCCAGCAGCTTGGGGGCAGGGTCGTACACCGGGGAGCTGTTTTTT. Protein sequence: CASSLGAGSYTGELFF.